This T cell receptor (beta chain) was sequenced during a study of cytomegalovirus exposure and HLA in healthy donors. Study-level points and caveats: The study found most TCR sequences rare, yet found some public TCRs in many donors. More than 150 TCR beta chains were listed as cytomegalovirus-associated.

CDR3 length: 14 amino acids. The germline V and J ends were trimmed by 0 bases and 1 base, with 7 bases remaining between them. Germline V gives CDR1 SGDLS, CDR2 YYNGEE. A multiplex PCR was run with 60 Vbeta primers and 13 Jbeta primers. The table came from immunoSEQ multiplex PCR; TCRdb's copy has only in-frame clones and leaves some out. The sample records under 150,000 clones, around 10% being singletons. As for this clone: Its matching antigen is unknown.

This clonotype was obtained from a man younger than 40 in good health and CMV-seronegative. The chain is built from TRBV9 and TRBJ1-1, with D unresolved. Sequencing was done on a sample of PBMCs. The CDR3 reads CASSVAFRNTEAFF. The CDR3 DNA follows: TGTGCCAGCAGCGTAGCGTTCCGGAACACTGAAGCTTTCTTT.